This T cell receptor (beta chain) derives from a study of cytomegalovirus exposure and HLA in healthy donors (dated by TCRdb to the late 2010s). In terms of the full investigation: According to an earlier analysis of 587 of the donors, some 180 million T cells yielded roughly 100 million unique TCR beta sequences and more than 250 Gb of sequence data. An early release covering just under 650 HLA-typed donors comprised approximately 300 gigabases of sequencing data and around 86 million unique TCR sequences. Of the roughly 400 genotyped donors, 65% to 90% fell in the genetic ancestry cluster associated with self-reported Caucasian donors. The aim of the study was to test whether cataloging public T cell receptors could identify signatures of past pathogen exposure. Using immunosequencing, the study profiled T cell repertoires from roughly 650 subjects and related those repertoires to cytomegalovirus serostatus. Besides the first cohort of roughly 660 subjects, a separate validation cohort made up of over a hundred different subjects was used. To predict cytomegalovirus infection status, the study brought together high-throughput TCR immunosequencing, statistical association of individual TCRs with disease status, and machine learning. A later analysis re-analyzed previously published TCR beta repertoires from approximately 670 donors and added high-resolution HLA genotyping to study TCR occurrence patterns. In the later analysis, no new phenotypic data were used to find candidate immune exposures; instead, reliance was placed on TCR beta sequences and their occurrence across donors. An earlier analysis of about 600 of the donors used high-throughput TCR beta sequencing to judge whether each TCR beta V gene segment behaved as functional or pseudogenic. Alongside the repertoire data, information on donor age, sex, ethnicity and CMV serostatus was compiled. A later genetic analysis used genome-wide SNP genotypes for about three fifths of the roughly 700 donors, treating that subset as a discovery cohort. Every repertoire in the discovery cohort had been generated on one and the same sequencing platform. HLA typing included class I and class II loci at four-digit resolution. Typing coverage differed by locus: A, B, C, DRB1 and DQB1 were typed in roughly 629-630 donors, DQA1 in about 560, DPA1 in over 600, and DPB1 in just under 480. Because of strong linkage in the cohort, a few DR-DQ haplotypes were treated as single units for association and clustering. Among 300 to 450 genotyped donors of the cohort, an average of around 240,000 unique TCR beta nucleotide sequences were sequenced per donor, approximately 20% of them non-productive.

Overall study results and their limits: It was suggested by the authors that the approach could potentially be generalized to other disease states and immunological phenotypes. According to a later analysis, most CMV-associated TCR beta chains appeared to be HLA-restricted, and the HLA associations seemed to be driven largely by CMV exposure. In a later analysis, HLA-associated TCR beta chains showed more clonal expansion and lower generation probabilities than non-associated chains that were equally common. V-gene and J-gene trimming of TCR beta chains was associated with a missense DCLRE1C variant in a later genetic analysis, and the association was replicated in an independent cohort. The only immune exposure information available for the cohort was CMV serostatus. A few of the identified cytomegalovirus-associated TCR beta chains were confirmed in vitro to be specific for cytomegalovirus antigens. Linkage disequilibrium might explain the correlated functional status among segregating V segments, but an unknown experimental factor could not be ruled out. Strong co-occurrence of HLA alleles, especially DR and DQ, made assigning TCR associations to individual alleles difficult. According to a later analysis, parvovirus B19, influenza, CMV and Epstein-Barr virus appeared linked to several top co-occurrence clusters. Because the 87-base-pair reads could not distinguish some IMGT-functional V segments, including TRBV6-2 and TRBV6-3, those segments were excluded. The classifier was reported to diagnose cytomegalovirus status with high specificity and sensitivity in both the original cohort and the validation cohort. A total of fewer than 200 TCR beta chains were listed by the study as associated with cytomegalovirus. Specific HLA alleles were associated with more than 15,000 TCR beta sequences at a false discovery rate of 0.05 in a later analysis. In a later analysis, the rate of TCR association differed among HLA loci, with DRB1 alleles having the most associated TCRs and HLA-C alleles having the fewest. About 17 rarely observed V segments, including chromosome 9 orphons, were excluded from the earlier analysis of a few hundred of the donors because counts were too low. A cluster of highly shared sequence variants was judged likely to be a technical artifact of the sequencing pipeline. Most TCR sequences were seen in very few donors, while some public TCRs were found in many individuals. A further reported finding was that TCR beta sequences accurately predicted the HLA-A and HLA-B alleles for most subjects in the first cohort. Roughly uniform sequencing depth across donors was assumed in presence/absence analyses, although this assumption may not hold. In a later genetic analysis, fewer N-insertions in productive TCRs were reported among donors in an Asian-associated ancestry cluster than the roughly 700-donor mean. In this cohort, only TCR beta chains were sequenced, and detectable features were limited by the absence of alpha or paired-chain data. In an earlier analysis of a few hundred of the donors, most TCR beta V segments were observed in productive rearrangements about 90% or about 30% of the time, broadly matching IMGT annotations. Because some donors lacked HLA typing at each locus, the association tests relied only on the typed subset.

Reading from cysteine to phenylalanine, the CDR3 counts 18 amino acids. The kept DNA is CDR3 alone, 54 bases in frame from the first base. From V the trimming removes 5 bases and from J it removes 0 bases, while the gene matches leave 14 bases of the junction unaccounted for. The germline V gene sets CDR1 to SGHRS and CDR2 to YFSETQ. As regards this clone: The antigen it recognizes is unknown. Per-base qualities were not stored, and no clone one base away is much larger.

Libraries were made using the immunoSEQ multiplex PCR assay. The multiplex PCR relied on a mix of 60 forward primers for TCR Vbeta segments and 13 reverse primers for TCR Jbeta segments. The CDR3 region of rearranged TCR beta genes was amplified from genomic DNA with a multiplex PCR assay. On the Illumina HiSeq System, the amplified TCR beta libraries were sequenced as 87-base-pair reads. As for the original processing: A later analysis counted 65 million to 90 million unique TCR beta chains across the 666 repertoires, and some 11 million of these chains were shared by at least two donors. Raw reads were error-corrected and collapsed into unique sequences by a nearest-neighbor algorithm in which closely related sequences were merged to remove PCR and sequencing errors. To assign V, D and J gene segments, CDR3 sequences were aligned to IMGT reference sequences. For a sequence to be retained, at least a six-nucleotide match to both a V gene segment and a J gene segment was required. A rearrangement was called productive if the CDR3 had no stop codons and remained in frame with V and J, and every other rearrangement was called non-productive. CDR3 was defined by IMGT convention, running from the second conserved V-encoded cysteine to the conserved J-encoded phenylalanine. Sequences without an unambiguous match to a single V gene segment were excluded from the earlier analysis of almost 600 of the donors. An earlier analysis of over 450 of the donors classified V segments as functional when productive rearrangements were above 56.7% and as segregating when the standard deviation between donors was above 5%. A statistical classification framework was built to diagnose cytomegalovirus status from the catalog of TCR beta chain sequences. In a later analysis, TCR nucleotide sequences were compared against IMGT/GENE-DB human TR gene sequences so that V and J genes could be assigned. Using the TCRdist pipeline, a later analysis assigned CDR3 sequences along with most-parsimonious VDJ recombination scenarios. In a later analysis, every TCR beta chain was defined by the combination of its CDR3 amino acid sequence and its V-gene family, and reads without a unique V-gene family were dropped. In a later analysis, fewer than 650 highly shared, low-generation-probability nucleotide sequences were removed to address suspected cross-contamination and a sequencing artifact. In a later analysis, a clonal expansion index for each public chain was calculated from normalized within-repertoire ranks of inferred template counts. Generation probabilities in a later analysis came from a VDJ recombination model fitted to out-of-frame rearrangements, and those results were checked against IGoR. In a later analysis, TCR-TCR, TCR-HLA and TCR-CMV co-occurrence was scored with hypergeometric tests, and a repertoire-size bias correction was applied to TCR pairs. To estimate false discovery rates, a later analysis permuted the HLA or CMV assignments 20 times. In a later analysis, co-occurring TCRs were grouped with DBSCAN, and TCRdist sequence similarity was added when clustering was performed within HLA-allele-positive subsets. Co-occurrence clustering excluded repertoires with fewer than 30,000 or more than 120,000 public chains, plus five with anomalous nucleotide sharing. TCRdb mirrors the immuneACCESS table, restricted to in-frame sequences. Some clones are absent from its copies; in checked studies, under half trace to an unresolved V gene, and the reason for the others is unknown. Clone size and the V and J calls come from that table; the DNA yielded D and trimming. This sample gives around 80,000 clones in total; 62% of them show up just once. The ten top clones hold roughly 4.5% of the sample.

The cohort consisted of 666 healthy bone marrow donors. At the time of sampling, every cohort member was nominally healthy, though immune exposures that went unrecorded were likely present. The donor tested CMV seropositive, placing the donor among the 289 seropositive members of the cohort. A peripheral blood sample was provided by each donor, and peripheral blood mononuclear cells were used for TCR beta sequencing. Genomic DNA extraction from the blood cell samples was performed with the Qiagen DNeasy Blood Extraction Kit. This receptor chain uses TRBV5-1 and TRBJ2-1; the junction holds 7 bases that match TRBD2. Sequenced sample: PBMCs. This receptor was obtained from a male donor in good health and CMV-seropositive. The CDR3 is CASRNFSTSRDSYNEQFF. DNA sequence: TGCGCCAGCAGGAACTTTTCGACTAGCCGGGACTCCTACAATGAGCAGTTCTTC. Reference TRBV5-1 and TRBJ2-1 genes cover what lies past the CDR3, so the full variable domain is KAGVTQTPRYLIKTRGQQVTLSCSPISGHRSVSWYQQTPGQGLQFLFEYFSETQRNKGNFPGRFSGRQFSNSRSEMNVSTLELGDSALYLCASRNFSTSRDSYNEQFFGPGTRLTVL.